Listed below are T cell receptor beta chains from one sample, sequenced in a study of T-cell memory formation after mild COVID-19. TCRdb passed the 5' RACE reads through MiXCR, listing each CDR3 protein once. The profile shows around 510,000 distinct CDR3 sequences, approximately 21% of them singletons. The sequenced material came from PBMCs or a T cell subset sorted from them (not recorded which). Receptor source: an adult woman who had mild COVID-19 (a few samples of this study predate the infection). Cell type and time point are not known. Each CDR3 is given with its conserved first and last residue. D genes are given only for firm matches. Clone size is shown for a subset of rows, as once, few, many or a class of expanded clone.

NA	NA	TRBV9	TRBJ2-2	CASSGTTTGELFF	TGTGCCAGCAGCGGGACAACAACCGGGGAGCTGTTTTTT
NA	NA	TRBV7-3	TRBJ2-3	CASSPGLLPLSLDTQYF	TGTGCCAGCAGCCCTGGCCTCCTACCACTGAGCCTAGATACGCAGTATTTT
NA	NA	TRBV5-4	TRBJ2-7	CASSLVGIHEQYF	TGTGCCAGCAGCTTGGTGGGGATCCACGAGCAGTACTTC
NA	NA	TRBV7-2	TRBJ2-3	CASQTIGVSTDTQYF	TGTGCCAGCCAAACCATCGGAGTGAGCACAGATACGCAGTATTTT
few	TRBD2	TRBV7-2	TRBJ2-7	CASSRERDHEQYF	TGTGCCAGCAGCCGTGAGCGGGACCACGAGCAGTACTTC
NA	NA	TRBV13	TRBJ2-3	CASSVGITGARRTDTQYF	TGTGCCAGCAGTGTGGGGATAACCGGGGCCCGTCGTACAGATACGCAGTATTTT
few	NA	TRBV6-2/TRBV6-3	TRBJ1-5	CASRPGGYQPQHF	TGTGCCAGCAGACCCGGCGGGTATCAGCCCCAGCATTTT
few	NA	TRBV18	TRBJ2-3	CASSPPSLDTQYF	TGTGCCAGCTCACCTCCCTCCTTGGATACGCAGTATTTT
few	NA	TRBV29-1	TRBJ1-3	CSVRPGAGNTIYF	TGCAGCGTTCGTCCGGGAGCTGGAAACACCATATATTTT
NA	TRBD1	TRBV6-5	TRBJ2-2	CASSFDRGHTGELFF	TGTGCCAGCAGTTTCGACAGGGGGCACACCGGGGAGCTGTTTTTT
few	NA	TRBV5-1	TRBJ2-1	CASSLPWVGYNEQFF	TGCGCCAGCAGCTTACCTTGGGTTGGGTACAATGAGCAGTTCTTC
NA	NA	TRBV20-1	TRBJ2-1	CSARQATYNEQFF	TGCAGTGCCAGACAGGCTACCTACAATGAGCAGTTCTTC
NA	TRBD1	TRBV12-3/TRBV12-4	TRBJ1-2	CASSYLGGGQLYGYTF	TGTGCCAGCAGTTACTTAGGGGGGGGACAGCTCTATGGCTACACCTTC
NA	NA	TRBV2	TRBJ1-1	CASREEGNTEAFF	TGTGCCAGCCGTGAGGAAGGGAACACTGAAGCTTTCTTT
NA	NA	TRBV7-9	TRBJ1-6	CASSLGPGSPLHF	TGTGCCAGCAGCTTAGGGCCCGGGTCACCCCTCCACTTT
many	TRBD2	TRBV7-9	TRBJ2-3	CASSFSGGTDTQYF	TGTGCCAGCAGCTTTAGCGGGGGCACAGATACGCAGTATTTT
NA	TRBD2	TRBV7-2	TRBJ2-1	CASSWEGVWNEQFF	TGTGCCAGCAGCTGGGAGGGAGTATGGAATGAGCAGTTCTTC
NA	TRBD2	TRBV11-2	TRBJ2-7	CASSLDHWASGPYEQYF	TGTGCCAGCAGCTTAGATCACTGGGCTAGCGGGCCCTACGAGCAGTACTTC
few	NA	TRBV5-5	TRBJ2-7	CASSFLDVGSYEQYF	TGTGCCAGCAGCTTTTTGGACGTAGGCTCCTACGAGCAGTACTTC
NA	NA	TRBV18	TRBJ1-5	CASSGESNQPQHF	TGTGCCAGCTCAGGGGAAAGCAATCAGCCCCAGCATTTT
few	TRBD2	TRBV5-5	TRBJ2-7	CASSPYGGGPQSFEQYF	TGTGCCAGCAGCCCCTACGGCGGGGGGCCTCAGTCGTTCGAGCAGTACTTC
NA	NA	TRBV4-1	TRBJ2-4	CASSQEGTRGNIQYF	TGCGCCAGCAGCCAAGAGGGGACCCGGGGAAACATTCAGTACTTC
few	NA	TRBV7-9	TRBJ2-1	CASSLGFGLHNEQFF	TGTGCCAGCAGCTTAGGGTTTGGATTACACAATGAGCAGTTCTTC
few	NA	TRBV12-3/TRBV12-4	TRBJ2-3	CASSLLERHTDTQYF	TGTGCCAGCAGCCTCCTAGAGAGGCACACCGATACGCAGTATTTT
few	NA	TRBV12-3/TRBV12-4	TRBJ2-1	CATLSRDGVYREQFF	TGTGCCACCTTATCCCGGGACGGGGTATATAGGGAGCAGTTCTTC
few	TRBD1	TRBV24-1	TRBJ1-2	CATSDPGTGTGGYTF	TGTGCCACCAGTGACCCCGGGACAGGGACGGGCGGCTACACCTTC
many	NA	TRBV7-8	TRBJ2-3	CASSLEAGQQLTDTQYF	TGTGCCAGCAGCTTAGAAGCGGGTCAGCAACTCACAGATACGCAGTATTTT
few	NA	TRBV2	TRBJ2-7	CASTKTPDGYEQYF	TGTGCCAGCACCAAGACGCCGGACGGCTACGAGCAGTACTTC
NA	TRBD1	TRBV6-5	TRBJ1-3	CASSKDRGVAFSGNTIYF	TGTGCCAGCAGCAAAGACAGGGGTGTAGCTTTCTCTGGAAACACCATATATTTT
NA	NA	TRBV29-1	TRBJ2-7	CSVTAQRGLTYEQYF	TGCAGCGTGACGGCCCAGAGGGGACTGACCTACGAGCAGTACTTC
many	TRBD1	TRBV5-1	TRBJ2-7	CASSLVVGQNYEQYF	TGCGCCAGCAGCTTGGTAGTGGGACAGAACTACGAGCAGTACTTC
few	TRBD1	TRBV4-1	TRBJ2-7	CASSRQGQGTYEQYF	TGCGCCAGCAGCCGGCAGGGACAGGGGACCTACGAGCAGTACTTC
NA	NA	TRBV2	TRBJ2-5	CASSEEKGSGGETQYF	TGTGCCAGCAGTGAAGAAAAAGGTAGTGGCGGAGAGACCCAGTACTTC
NA	TRBD1	TRBV19	TRBJ2-7	CASSLTGALGEQYF	TGTGCCAGTAGCCTGACAGGGGCTCTGGGCGAGCAGTACTTC
few	NA	TRBV19	TRBJ2-3	CASSIGEPRTDTQYF	TGTGCCAGTAGTATCGGCGAGCCCCGCACAGATACGCAGTATTTT
few	TRBD1	TRBV29-1	TRBJ2-1	CSVNLGTARSEQFF	TGCAGCGTGAATCTAGGGACAGCTAGAAGTGAGCAGTTCTTC
many	NA	TRBV4-3	TRBJ2-7	CASSRKGPSYEQYF	TGCGCCAGCAGCCGCAAGGGCCCTTCCTACGAGCAGTACTTC
NA	NA	TRBV5-6	TRBJ2-3	CASSLGRAEDTQYF	TGTGCCAGCAGCTTGGGCAGAGCAGAGGATACGCAGTATTTT
many	NA	TRBV5-6	TRBJ2-1	CAPYGQGNSYNEQFF	TGTGCCCCATACGGTCAGGGGAACTCCTACAATGAGCAGTTCTTC
few	NA	TRBV20-1	TRBJ2-7	CSARHSSWTDKSYEQYF	TGCAGTGCTAGACATAGCTCCTGGACGGATAAGTCCTACGAGCAGTACTTC
few	NA	TRBV7-2	TRBJ2-7	CASSVGTDLSEQYF	TGTGCCAGCAGCGTCGGGACGGATCTCTCCGAGCAGTACTTC
few	NA	TRBV7-9	TRBJ1-2	CASSLTTTIYDGYTF	TGTGCCAGCAGCTTAACAACGACAATATATGATGGCTACACCTTC
many	TRBD2	TRBV5-6	TRBJ2-1	CASSASGFSYNEQFF	TGTGCCAGCAGCGCTAGCGGGTTCTCCTACAATGAGCAGTTCTTC
NA	NA	TRBV11-2	TRBJ1-4	CASSLVRWTNEKLFF	TGTGCCAGCAGCTTAGTTCGGTGGACTAATGAAAAACTGTTTTTT
few	NA	TRBV12-3/TRBV12-4	TRBJ2-4	CASSLEVAVLAKNIQYF	TGTGCCAGCAGTTTGGAGGTAGCGGTACTAGCCAAAAACATTCAGTACTTC
NA	NA	TRBV29-1	TRBJ2-7	CSVGPLYGGGNEQYF	TGCAGCGTTGGTCCCCTGTACGGGGGCGGGAACGAGCAGTACTTC
NA	TRBD1	TRBV30	TRBJ1-1	CAWATGVLKNTEAFF	TGTGCCTGGGCTACAGGGGTGTTGAAGAACACTGAAGCTTTCTTT
few	NA	TRBV5-4	TRBJ2-6	CASRPRSGANVLTF	TGTGCCAGCCGTCCTCGCTCTGGGGCCAACGTCCTGACTTTC
NA	NA	TRBV7-3	TRBJ2-2	CASSLSRANGELFF	TGTGCCAGCAGCTTGTCCAGGGCGAACGGGGAGCTGTTTTTT
few	TRBD2	TRBV6-5	TRBJ2-3	CASSYGTSGGYTDTQYF	TGTGCCAGCAGTTACGGGACTAGCGGGGGATACACAGATACGCAGTATTTT
NA	TRBD2	TRBV7-2	TRBJ2-2	CASSLVRLAGAPTGELFF	TGTGCCAGCAGCTTAGTACGCCTAGCGGGAGCACCCACCGGGGAGCTGTTTTTT
once	NA	TRBV6-5	TRBJ1-1	CASAAGRREAFF	TGTGCCAGTGCCGCCGGCCGCAGAGAAGCTTTCTTT
few	NA	TRBV20-1	TRBJ2-1	CSARGTPYNEQFF	TGCAGTGCTAGAGGCACCCCCTACAATGAGCAGTTCTTC
NA	TRBD1	TRBV24-1	TRBJ1-3	CATSDPDRANTIYF	TGTGCCACCAGTGACCCGGACAGGGCAAACACCATATATTTT
NA	TRBD2	TRBV5-1	TRBJ2-7	CASSLGTSGAGYEQYF	TGCGCCAGCAGCCTTGGGACTAGCGGGGCTGGCTACGAGCAGTACTTC
few	TRBD1	TRBV4-1	TRBJ1-5	CASSQPRDRADQPQHF	TGCGCCAGCAGCCAACCCCGGGACAGGGCAGATCAGCCCCAGCATTTT
few	NA	TRBV30	TRBJ2-3	CAWSDGVGTDTQYF	TGTGCCTGGAGTGATGGGGTTGGAACAGATACGCAGTATTTT
few	NA	TRBV20-1	TRBJ1-1	CSASRQAAFFGQGTFTYPF	NA